Following are 13 T cell receptor beta chains from one sample sequenced in a study of blood T cell repertoires in COVID-19. This table comes from immunoSEQ multiplex PCR, and its TCRdb copy is limited to in-frame clones, with some not included. The repertoire includes about 130,000 clones, around 81% of them detected once, and 3.8% sits in the top ten. The sample comprised peripheral blood. All receptors derive from a woman between 45 and 60 years old with acute or convalescent COVID-19.

This clone appeared a single time. The chain links TRBV12-3 or TRBV12-4 to TRBJ2-5; weak D call: TRBD2 (5 bases). The CDR3 has 13 amino acids. The V and J ends lost 5 bases and 1 base respectively, with 8 bases between them. The CDR3 here is CASSNRGQETQYF. CDR3 DNA: TGTGCCAGCAGTAATCGGGGCCAAGAGACCCAGTACTTC.

The V gene is TRBV3-1 (or the pseudogene TRBV3-2), the J gene TRBJ2-5; no definite D call. V shed 1 base and J shed 2 bases, with 5 bases lying between them. The germline CDR1 and CDR2 sequences are LGHDT and YNNKEL (reference sequence). The CDR3 length is 13 residues. CDR3 sequence (DNA): TGTGCCAGCAGCCAAGGAGGACAAGAGACCCAGTACTTC. Encoded protein: CASSQGGQETQYF.

This chain joins TRBV3-1 (or the pseudogene TRBV3-2) and TRBJ1-1; no reliable D call. The CDR3 totals 14 residues. Germline CDR1 reads LGHDT; CDR2 reads YNNKEL (reference sequence). V lost 4 bases to trimming and J lost 6 bases, with 15 bases between them. The chain's CDR3 is CASSRGAGGPEAFF. In DNA form, the CDR3 reads TGTGCCAGCAGCCGTGGAGCCGGCGGTCCTGAAGCTTTCTTT.

This clone was detected once. V and J are TRBV28 and TRBJ2-6; D remains ambiguous. The V gene's germline CDR1 is MDHEN and CDR2 SYDVKM. V was clipped by 3 bases and J by 4 bases, with 16 bases between them. CDR3 length: 17 amino acids. CDR3 DNA sequence: TGTGCCAGCAGTTTCTTGCCTCGTCAGTCAGGGGCCAACGTCCTGACTTTC. It codes for CASSFLPRQSGANVLTF.

The chain has TRBV2 and TRBJ1-3; D is uncertain. There are 15 residues in the CDR3. In germline, CDR1 is SNHLY, CDR2 FYNNEI. The germline V and J ends were trimmed by 5 bases and 0 bases, with 11 bases remaining between them. The CDR3 reads CASSRSEPSGNTIYF. As DNA, the CDR3 is TGTGCCAGCAGTCGGAGTGAGCCCTCTGGAAACACCATATATTTT.

The J gene is TRBJ1-2, the V gene TRBV7-2, with 7 bases that match TRBD1. Germline CDR1 SGHTA, CDR2 FQGNSA. Trimming cost V 4 bases and J 2 bases; bases outside gene matches: 10. The CDR3 is made up of 16 amino acids. The DNA of the CDR3 is TGTGCCAGCAGCTCACCCCCGGGACAGCGAAACTATGGCTACACCTTC. Translating gives CASSSPPGQRNYGYTF.

The rearrangement uses TRBV19 and TRBJ1-2, with a tentative D call TRBD1 (6 bases). Per the germline V gene, CDR1 is LNHDA and CDR2 is SQIVND (reference sequence). The CDR3 runs to 13 residues. Trimming removed 11 bases at V and 5 bases at J, with 18 bases between. The CDR3: CAGHAAGDYGYTF. In nucleotides, the CDR3 is TGTGCCGGTCACGCGGCAGGGGATTATGGCTACACCTTC.

The chain has TRBV5-1 and TRBJ2-7, with 7 nucleotides matching TRBD1. CDR3 length: 15 residues. Trimming at V came to 5 bases and at J to 0 bases, leaving 8 bases not matched to a gene. The germline V gene has CDR1 SGHRS and CDR2 YFSETQ. CDR3 coding DNA: TGCGCCAGCAGAACCGGGACAGTCATCTCCTACGAGCAGTACTTC. It is translated as CASRTGTVISYEQYF. Full variable domain (outside the CDR3, taken from reference TRBV5-1 and TRBJ2-7): KAGVTQTPRYLIKTRGQQVTLSCSPISGHRSVSWYQQTPGQGLQFLFEYFSETQRNKGNFPGRFSGRQFSNSRSEMNVSTLELGDSALYLCASRTGTVISYEQYFGPGTRLTVT.

This clone was seen more than once but under ten times. The chain couples TRBV10-3 to TRBJ1-1, with 8 bases matching TRBD1. Looked up from germline, CDR1 is ENHRY and CDR2 is SYGVKD. V was pared by 5 bases and J by 7 bases, with 3 bases of the junction left unmatched. This CDR3 spans 12 amino acids. The CDR3 reads CAISSTGVEAFF. In nucleotides, the CDR3 is TGTGCCATCAGTTCGACAGGGGTTGAAGCTTTCTTT.

The chain recombines TRBV20-1 with TRBJ2-1; a weak D match, TRBD2 (5 bases). This CDR3 contains 15 residues. Germline V lookup: CDR1 DFQATT, CDR2 SNEGSKA (reference sequence). Deletions cut 3 bases from V and 7 bases from J, with 19 bases between. The CDR3 sequence: CSASRIASTWNEQFF. For the CDR3, the DNA is TGCAGTGCTAGTAGGATAGCGTCGACATGGAATGAGCAGTTCTTC.

The V call is TRBV19, the J call TRBJ1-5; 10 positions match TRBD1. Per the germline V gene, CDR1 is LNHDA and CDR2 is SQIVND (reference sequence). The CDR3 is 17 amino acids. V dropped 6 bases and J dropped 1; count of bases not matched to a gene: 9. CDR3 sequence reads: CASRDPGTGASNQPQHF. Written as DNA, the CDR3 is TGTGCCAGTAGGGACCCCGGGACAGGGGCGAGCAATCAGCCCCAGCATTTT.

This chain uses TRBV28 with TRBJ2-5, with a possible D match to TRBD1 (6 bases). V lost 3 bases and J lost 4, with 12 bases in between. The CDR3 length is 14 residues. CDR1 and CDR2 (germline): MDHEN, SYDVKM. CDR3 in DNA: TGTGCCAGCAGTTTTCTACAGGGTCCAGAGACCCAGTACTTC. Residues: CASSFLQGPETQYF.

This chain uses TRBV28 with TRBJ1-1; D might be TRBD1 (6 bases). The V end was cut by 7 bases, the J end by 0 bases, with 9 bases between. Germline lookup yields CDR1 MDHEN and CDR2 SYDVKM. This CDR3 spans 13 amino acids. CDR3 DNA: TGTGCCAGCAATTGGGGGCTGAACACTGAAGCTTTCTTT. It codes for CASNWGLNTEAFF.